The sequence of this TCR beta chain was determined in a study of T cells after yellow fever vaccination. They built TCR cDNA with 5'RACE template switching, a step that put in a universal primer site and UMIs. TCRdb reprocessed the 5' RACE reads via MiXCR and lists one record per CDR3 protein. The sample records a few hundred thousand distinct CDR3 sequences, around 8.1% being singletons. The study, taken as a whole, reports: Clonotype sharing between CD4 and CD8 compartments was small. Detected again after the booster were most primary-vaccination clones, at about 96% CD4 and about 90% CD8. FACS-sorted repertoires could contain abundant clonotypes contaminating from the bulk population.

This clonotype was counted between two and nine times. Its antigen is not known. This material consisted of PBMCs, taken roughly 46 days after the first yellow fever vaccination. This receptor was taken from a man younger than 35 who received the YFV17D yellow fever vaccine.

DNA of the CDR3: TGTGCCAGCAGCTTGGGGGGGTCCATGGGGGACGGCTACACCTTC. This sequence encodes CASSLGGSMGDGYTF. The chain is built from TRBV5-4 and TRBJ1-2; maybe TRBD1 (5 bases). The germline V gene encodes CDR1 SGHNT and CDR2 YYREEE (reference sequence). V was pared by 0 bases and J by 8 bases, with 17 bases between. This CDR3 comprises 15 residues.